Shown below are 26 T cell receptor beta chains from a single sample sequenced in a study of cytomegalovirus exposure and HLA in healthy donors (dated by TCRdb to 2016 to 2017). Receptor libraries were prepared by the immunoSEQ multiplex PCR assay. For the multiplex PCR, a mixture combining 60 forward primers for TCR Vbeta segments and 13 reverse primers for TCR Jbeta segments was used. TCRdb's version of the immuneACCESS table is confined to in-frame rearrangements and falls short of the full clone set. An unresolved V gene accounts for under half of the shortfall where checked; the remainder is of unknown origin. Within this sample are about 160,000 clones, with roughly four fifths of them counted one time only. The top ten hold under 4% of the sample. The sequencing input was PBMCs. The receptors come from a woman aged 40 to 50 in good health and CMV-seronegative.

This clone was recorded once. The rearrangement links TRBV7-8 to TRBJ1-5; 8 bases match TRBD1. From germline, CDR1 is SGHVS and CDR2 FQNEAQ. With V trimmed by 5 bases and J by 2 bases, 8 bases remained unmatched. There are 16 residues in the CDR3. CDR3 nucleotides: TGTGCCAGCAGCCCGCTTTCGACAGGGGGCAATCAGCCCCAGCATTTT. Protein: CASSPLSTGGNQPQHF.

The chain recombines TRBV28 with TRBJ1-1; 10 bases align to TRBD1. Germline CDR1 and CDR2: MDHEN and SYDVKM. The V segment lost 4 bases and the J segment 3 bases; nucleotides outside the gene matches: 5. The CDR3 runs to 15 residues. The chain's CDR3 is CASSSGQGVYTEAFF. The CDR3 bases are TGTGCCAGCAGTTCCGGACAGGGGGTTTACACTGAAGCTTTCTTT.

This chain connects TRBV5-4 to TRBJ2-5; 7 bases match TRBD1. Germline V CDR1 and CDR2: SGHNT, YYREEE (reference sequence). The CDR3 spans 14 residues. V was pared by 10 bases and J by 1 base, with 10 bases of the junction left unmatched. The CDR3 loop reads CAATFGTVQETQYF. The DNA for the CDR3 is TGTGCCGCAACTTTCGGGACAGTCCAAGAGACCCAGTACTTC.

DNA of the CDR3: TGCGCCAGCAGCCCGGGGTCCGCGGGTGAAGCTTTCTTT. Its translation is CASSPGSAGEAFF. The rearrangement joins TRBV5-1 to TRBJ1-1; unclear D gene. Germline CDR1 reads SGHRS; CDR2 reads YFSETQ. Trimming stripped 4 bases from V and 7 bases from J, with 14 bases between. This CDR3 is 13 amino acids long.

A few counts support this clone. The chain has TRBV5-1 and TRBJ2-3; D is perhaps TRBD2 (6 bases). The germline V gene has CDR1 SGHRS and CDR2 YFSETQ. The V end was cut by 3 bases, the J end by 4 bases, with 18 bases between. This CDR3 has 16 amino acids. The CDR3 region is CASSSVWAGLADTQYF. The DNA for the CDR3 is TGCGCCAGCAGCTCGGTGTGGGCGGGGTTAGCAGATACGCAGTATTTT.

The genes are TRBV27 and TRBJ2-1; 9 nucleotides match TRBD2. Germline assignment: CDR1 MNHEY and CDR2 SMNVEV (reference sequence). V lost 2 bases to trimming and J lost 2 bases; unmatched junction nucleotides: 1. CDR3 length equals 15 residues. CDR3: CASSLAGGPYNEQFF. In nucleotides, the CDR3 is TGTGCCAGCAGTTTAGCGGGGGGGCCCTACAATGAGCAGTTCTTC.

J is TRBJ2-7 and V is TRBV5-5; D perhaps matches TRBD1 (6 bases). Trimming stripped 0 bases from V and 1 base from J, with 11 bases between. This CDR3 is 15 amino acids long. Germline CDR1 and CDR2: SGHKS and YYEKEE (reference sequence). The chain's CDR3 is CASSLAGTRSYEQYF. For the CDR3, the DNA is TGTGCCAGCAGCTTGGCCGGGACACGATCCTACGAGCAGTACTTC.

This rearrangement joins TRBV10-1 to TRBJ2-3, with TRBD1 as a possible D gene (5 bases). The CDR3 consists of 13 residues. Germline assignment: CDR1 WNHNN and CDR2 SYGVQD (reference sequence). V was shortened by 0 bases and J by 8 bases, with 9 bases between the two germline ends. The DNA for the CDR3 is TGCGCCAGCAGTGAGTCGATTCAGGGTACGCAGTATTTT. Translated, it gives CASSESIQGTQYF.

The J gene is TRBJ2-1, the V gene TRBV28, with 7 bases that match TRBD2. The junction had 6 bases not matched to a gene; V was cut back by 7 bases and J by 0 bases. Germline loops: CDR1 MDHEN, CDR2 SYDVKM. This CDR3 has 15 residues. As DNA, the CDR3 is TGTGCCAGCATTCAGGGCGGGAGCTCCTACAATGAGCAGTTCTTC. Protein product: CASIQGGSSYNEQFF.

This chain links TRBV28 with TRBJ1-1; a possible D gene is TRBD1 (5 bases). The length of the CDR3 is 12 residues. Trimming removed 6 bases from V and 10 bases from J, with 15 bases in between. Germline-derived CDR1 and CDR2 are MDHEN and SYDVKM. The DNA of the CDR3 is TGTGCCAGCAGCAATCAGGGATGGGGAGCTTTCTTT. It encodes CASSNQGWGAFF.

This clone appeared a few times. The chain links TRBV4-2 to TRBJ2-3, with 12 bases fitting TRBD2. Looked up from germline, CDR1 is LGHNA and CDR2 is YNFKEQ. J was trimmed by 4 bases and V by 1 base; bases with no gene match: 9. The CDR3 has 18 residues. The CDR3 here is CASSQGALAGGLADTQYF. The CDR3, as DNA: TGTGCCAGCAGCCAAGGAGCCCTAGCGGGGGGGTTGGCAGATACGCAGTATTTT.

The DNA of the CDR3 is TGTGCCAGCAGTTACTGGCAGGGAACTGAAGCTTTCTTT. Amino acids: CASSYWQGTEAFF. The chain joins TRBV6-5 to TRBJ1-1, with a possible D match to TRBD1 (5 bases). V gave up 1 base and J gave up 5 bases, with 8 bases separating them. The length of the CDR3 is 13 residues. The germline CDR1 and CDR2 sequences are MNHEY and SVGAGI.

This chain links TRBV2 with TRBJ1-1; 7 nucleotides line up with TRBD1. Germline V gives CDR1 SNHLY, CDR2 FYNNEI. V lost 2 bases and J lost 0; bases outside the gene matches: 6. The CDR3 is made up of 16 amino acids. The CDR3 sequence: CASSELGGQLNTEAFF. CDR3 in DNA: TGTGCCAGCAGTGAATTAGGGGGACAGTTGAACACTGAAGCTTTCTTT.

This chain connects TRBV6-5 to TRBJ2-7, with 9 bases aligning to TRBD1. The CDR3 spans 15 residues. Per germline, CDR1 MNHEY and CDR2 SVGAGI. V lost 0 bases and J lost 2; bases outside the gene matches: 2. The CDR3 loop reads CASSYSGQGTYEQYF. As DNA, the CDR3 is TGTGCCAGCAGTTACTCGGGACAGGGTACCTACGAGCAGTACTTC.

The chain joins TRBV27 to TRBJ2-1; 7 nucleotides agree with TRBD2. The CDR3 consists of 13 residues. V shed 5 bases and J 9 bases; nucleotides not matched to a gene: 7. The V gene's germline CDR1 is MNHEY and CDR2 SMNVEV (reference sequence). The chain's CDR3 is CASSIRGVGEQFF. The CDR3 DNA is TGTGCCAGCAGTATACGGGGGGTGGGTGAGCAGTTCTTC.

V is TRBV2 and J is TRBJ2-7; 10 nucleotides align to TRBD2. CDR1 is SNHLY, CDR2 FYNNEI, per germline. There are 17 residues in the CDR3. After removal of 0 bases from V and 6 bases from J, the junction contained 11 bases not matched to a gene. CDR3 protein: CASSEAASGGPNVEQYF. DNA of the CDR3: TGTGCCAGCAGTGAAGCGGCTAGCGGGGGCCCAAACGTCGAGCAGTACTTC.

V usage is TRBV7-9 and J usage is TRBJ2-1, with 13 bases that match TRBD2. With V trimmed by 7 bases and J by 3 bases, 6 bases remained unmatched. Germline V lookup: CDR1 SEHNR, CDR2 FQNEAQ (reference sequence). The CDR3 has 16 residues. CDR3 in amino acids: CASTGTSGRGYNEQFF. CDR3 bases: TGTGCCAGCACCGGCACTAGCGGGAGGGGCTACAATGAGCAGTTCTTC. The entire variable domain, with the rest obtained from reference TRBV7-9 and TRBJ2-1, is as follows: DTGVSQNPRHKITKRGQNVTFRCDPISEHNRLYWYRQTLGQGPEFLTYFQNEAQLEKSRLLSDRFSAERPKGSFSTLEIQRTEQGDSAMYLCASTGTSGRGYNEQFFGPGTRLTVL.

The gene calls are TRBV27 and TRBJ2-5, with 11 bases identical to TRBD1. The CDR3 extends over 14 amino acids. CDR1 and CDR2 (germline): MNHEY, SMNVEV (reference sequence). The J segment lost 5 bases and the V segment lost 5 bases, leaving 4 bases of the junction unmatched. The CDR3 region has the DNA TGTGCCAGCAGTCCCGGGACAGGGGGTGAGACCCAGTACTTC. Translated: CASSPGTGGETQYF.

This chain's CDR3 is CASRDSVNTEAFF. The DNA of the CDR3 is TGTGCCAGCAGGGACTCGGTGAACACTGAAGCTTTCTTT. This sequence joins TRBV13 and TRBJ1-1; D uncertain. The V and J ends lost 6 bases and 0 bases respectively, with 8 bases between them. Germline values: CDR1 PRHDT, CDR2 FYEKMQ (reference sequence). This CDR3 is built from 13 residues.

The chain couples TRBV2 to TRBJ2-3; D uncertain. V was cut by 5 bases and J by 2 bases, with 2 bases left in between. CDR3 size: 11 residues. Looked up from germline, CDR1 is SNHLY and CDR2 is FYNNEI. For the CDR3, the DNA is TGTGCCAGCAGTTACACAGATACGCAGTATTTT. This sequence encodes CASSYTDTQYF.

The V call is TRBV28, the J call TRBJ1-2; 9 nucleotides align to TRBD1. Looked up from germline, CDR1 is MDHEN and CDR2 is SYDVKM. This CDR3 contains 16 residues. J was trimmed by 4 bases and V by 5 bases; bases with no gene match: 11. The CDR3 nucleotides read TGTGCCAGCAGTCTTCCTCCGGGACAGGGAGGCTATGGCTACACCTTC. Translated, it gives CASSLPPGQGGYGYTF.

The chain uses TRBV19 and TRBJ1-1, with D uncertain. Trimming removed 5 bases at V and 4 bases at J, with 11 bases between. This CDR3 is 13 amino acids long. CDR1 is LNHDA and CDR2 is SQIVND in the germline V gene (reference sequence). The CDR3 sequence: CASSFPGVTEAFF. The CDR3 DNA follows: TGTGCCAGTAGTTTCCCGGGAGTCACTGAAGCTTTCTTT.

The genes are TRBV5-1 and TRBJ2-3; 9 nucleotides agree with TRBD1. V gave up 6 bases and J gave up 2 bases; unmatched junction bases: 7. The CDR3 runs 15 residues. CDR1 and CDR2 from the germline V gene are SGHRS and YFSETQ. The CDR3 region has the DNA TGCGCCAGCAACACCGGGACAGGGATCACAGATACGCAGTATTTT. It specifies CASNTGTGITDTQYF.

The chain couples TRBV18 to TRBJ2-4; D is perhaps TRBD2 (6 bases). Trimming took 5 bases from V and 7 from J, leaving 15 bases between them. The CDR3 consists of 14 residues. Germline assignment: CDR1 KGHSH and CDR2 LQKENI. DNA of the CDR3: TGTGCCAGCTCAGACCCCTTCCGGGAGAACATTCAGTACTTC. As protein: CASSDPFRENIQYF.

This clone was counted a few times. This sequence joins TRBV28 and TRBJ1-2; no reliable D call. V dropped 1 base and J dropped 5 bases, with 5 bases sitting between them. From germline, CDR1 is MDHEN and CDR2 SYDVKM. The CDR3 covers 12 residues. The DNA of the CDR3 is TGTGCCAGCAGTTTATCAGCGTATGGCTACACCTTC. Translation: CASSLSAYGYTF.

This chain links TRBV6-5 with TRBJ1-6; tentatively, D is TRBD1 (6 bases). Germline CDR1 is MNHEY and CDR2 is SVGAGI. The V end lost 10 bases, the J end lost 8 bases, and 15 bases lay between the germline ends. There are 13 residues in the CDR3. The CDR3 loop is CATLTGTDSPLHF. The CDR3 coding sequence is TGTGCCACCTTGACAGGAACCGATTCACCCCTCCACTTT.